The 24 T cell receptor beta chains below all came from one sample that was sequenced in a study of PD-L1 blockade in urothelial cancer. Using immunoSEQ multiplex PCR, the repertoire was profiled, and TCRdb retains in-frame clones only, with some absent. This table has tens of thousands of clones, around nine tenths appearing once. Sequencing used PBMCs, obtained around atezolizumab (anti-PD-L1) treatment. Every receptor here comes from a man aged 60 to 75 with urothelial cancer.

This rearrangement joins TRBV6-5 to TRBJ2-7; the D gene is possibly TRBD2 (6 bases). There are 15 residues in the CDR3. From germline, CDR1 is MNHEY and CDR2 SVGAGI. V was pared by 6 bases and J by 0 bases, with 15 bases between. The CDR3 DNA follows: TGTGCCAGCAGCTCCCTAGGCGGGGCCTCCTACGAGCAGTACTTC. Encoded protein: CASSSLGGASYEQYF.

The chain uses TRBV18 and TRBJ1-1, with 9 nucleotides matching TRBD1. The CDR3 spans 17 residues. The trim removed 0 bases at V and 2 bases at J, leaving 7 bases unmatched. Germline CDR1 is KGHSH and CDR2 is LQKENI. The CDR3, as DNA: TGTGCCAGCTCACCACCTATAGGACAGGGGATAAACACTGAAGCTTTCTTT. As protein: CASSPPIGQGINTEAFF.

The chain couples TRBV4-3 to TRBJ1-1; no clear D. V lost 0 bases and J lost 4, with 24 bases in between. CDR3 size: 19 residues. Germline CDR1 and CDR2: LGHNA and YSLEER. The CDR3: CASSQEPAKTMNYFTEAFF. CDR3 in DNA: TGCGCCAGCAGCCAAGAGCCGGCCAAAACGATGAACTATTTCACTGAAGCTTTCTTT.

For the CDR3, the DNA is TGCAGCGGTACCGCGGGACAGGGTGGTCACGAGCAGTACTTC. Translated, it gives CSGTAGQGGHEQYF. The chain links TRBV29-1 to TRBJ2-7; the match to TRBD1 covers 9 bases. This CDR3 is built from 14 residues. Germline V lookup: CDR1 SQVTM, CDR2 ANQGSEA. V was pared by 7 bases and J by 5 bases, with 12 bases of the junction left unmatched.

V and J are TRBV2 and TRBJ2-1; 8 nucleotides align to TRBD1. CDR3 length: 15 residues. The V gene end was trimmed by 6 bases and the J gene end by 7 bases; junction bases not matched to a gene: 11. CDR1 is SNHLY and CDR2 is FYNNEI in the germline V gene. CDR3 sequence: CASRGQGAGRNEQFF. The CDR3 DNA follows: TGTGCCAGCAGGGGGCAGGGGGCCGGAAGGAATGAGCAGTTCTTC.

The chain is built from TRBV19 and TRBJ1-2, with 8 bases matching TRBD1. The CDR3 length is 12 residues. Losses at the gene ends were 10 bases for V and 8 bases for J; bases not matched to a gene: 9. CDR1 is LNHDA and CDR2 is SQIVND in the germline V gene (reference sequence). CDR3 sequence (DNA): TGTGCCACCCAACCCGCAGGGGGCGGCTACACCTTC. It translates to CATQPAGGGYTF.

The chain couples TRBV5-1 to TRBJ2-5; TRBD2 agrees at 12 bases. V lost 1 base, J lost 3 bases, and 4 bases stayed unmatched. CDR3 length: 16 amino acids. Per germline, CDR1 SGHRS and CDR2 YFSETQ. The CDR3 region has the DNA TGCGCCAGCAGCTTGCAGTCTAGCGGGGGGGAAGAGACCCAGTACTTC. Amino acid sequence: CASSLQSSGGEETQYF.

The CDR3 sequence is CASSSIDRDGYTF. The CDR3 bases are TGTGCCAGCAGCTCAATCGACAGGGATGGCTACACCTTC. This sequence joins TRBV5-5 and TRBJ1-2; the match to TRBD1 covers 7 bases. CDR1 and CDR2 (germline): SGHKS, YYEKEE (reference sequence). This CDR3 has 13 residues. Trimming cost V 3 bases and J 6 bases; bases outside gene matches: 5.

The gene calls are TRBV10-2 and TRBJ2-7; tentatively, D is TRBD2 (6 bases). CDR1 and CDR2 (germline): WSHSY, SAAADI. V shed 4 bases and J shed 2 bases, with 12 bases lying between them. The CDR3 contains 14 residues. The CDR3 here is CASSGGDGTYEQYF. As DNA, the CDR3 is TGCGCCAGCAGTGGGGGGGACGGAACCTACGAGCAGTACTTC.

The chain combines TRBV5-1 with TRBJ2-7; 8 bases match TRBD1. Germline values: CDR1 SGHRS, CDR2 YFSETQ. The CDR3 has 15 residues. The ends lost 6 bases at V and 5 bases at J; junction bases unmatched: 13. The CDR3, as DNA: TGCGCCAGCAAACGCGACAGGGGAGTTTTCGACGAGCAGTACTTC. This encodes CASKRDRGVFDEQYF. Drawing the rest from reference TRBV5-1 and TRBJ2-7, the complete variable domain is KAGVTQTPRYLIKTRGQQVTLSCSPISGHRSVSWYQQTPGQGLQFLFEYFSETQRNKGNFPGRFSGRQFSNSRSEMNVSTLELGDSALYLCASKRDRGVFDEQYFGPGTRLTVT.

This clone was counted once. The CDR3 spells CAWRRDYNEQFF. CDR3 DNA: TGTGCCTGGAGACGGGACTACAATGAGCAGTTCTTC. V gene TRBV30 combines with J gene TRBJ2-1, with D perhaps matching TRBD2 (5 bases). CDR1 and CDR2 (germline): GTSNPN, SVGIG (reference sequence). Trimming shortened V by 3 bases and J by 3 bases, and 6 bases separated the two germline ends. CDR3 size: 12 residues. Filled out from reference TRBV30 and TRBJ2-1, the complete variable domain reads SQTIHQWPATLVQPVGSPLSLECTVEGTSNPNLYWYRQAAGRGLQLLFYSVGIGQISSEVPQNLSASRPQDRQFILSSKKLLLSDSGFYLCAWRRDYNEQFFGPGTRLTVL.

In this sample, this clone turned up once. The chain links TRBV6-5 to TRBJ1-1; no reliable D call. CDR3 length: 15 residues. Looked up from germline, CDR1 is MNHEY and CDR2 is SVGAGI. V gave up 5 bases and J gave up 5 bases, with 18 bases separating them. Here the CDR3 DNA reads TGTGCCAGCAGTCAACTCTTGAGGATTCAGACTGAAGCTTTCTTT. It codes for CASSQLLRIQTEAFF.

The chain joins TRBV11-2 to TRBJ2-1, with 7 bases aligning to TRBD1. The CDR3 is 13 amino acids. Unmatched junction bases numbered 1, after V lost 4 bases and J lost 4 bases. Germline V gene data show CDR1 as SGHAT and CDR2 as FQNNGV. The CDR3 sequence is CASSWGQYNEQFF. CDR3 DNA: TGTGCCAGCAGCTGGGGACAGTACAATGAGCAGTTCTTC.

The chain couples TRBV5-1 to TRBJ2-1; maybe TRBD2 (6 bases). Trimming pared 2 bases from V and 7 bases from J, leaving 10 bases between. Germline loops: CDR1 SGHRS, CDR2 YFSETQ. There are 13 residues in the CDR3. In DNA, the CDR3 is TGCGCCAGCAGCTTTCCCGGAGGGAATGAGCAGTTCTTC. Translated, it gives CASSFPGGNEQFF.

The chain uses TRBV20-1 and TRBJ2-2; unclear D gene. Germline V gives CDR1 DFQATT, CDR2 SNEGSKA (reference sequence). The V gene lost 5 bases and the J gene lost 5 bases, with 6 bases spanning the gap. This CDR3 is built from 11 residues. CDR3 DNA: TGCAGTGCTCCGGAGACCGGGGAGCTGTTTTTT. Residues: CSAPETGELFF.

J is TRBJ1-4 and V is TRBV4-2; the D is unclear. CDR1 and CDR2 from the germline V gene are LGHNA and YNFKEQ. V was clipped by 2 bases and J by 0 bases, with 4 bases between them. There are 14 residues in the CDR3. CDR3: CASSQRSTNEKLFF. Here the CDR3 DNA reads TGTGCCAGCAGCCAACGGTCAACTAATGAAAAACTGTTTTTT.

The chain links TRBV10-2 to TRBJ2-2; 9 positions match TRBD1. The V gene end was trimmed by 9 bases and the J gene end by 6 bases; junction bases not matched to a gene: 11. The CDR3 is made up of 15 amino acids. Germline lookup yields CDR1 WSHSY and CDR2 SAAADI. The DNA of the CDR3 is TGCGCCAGTCGACCGGGACAGGGTATAGCCGGGGAGCTGTTTTTT. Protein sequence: CASRPGQGIAGELFF.

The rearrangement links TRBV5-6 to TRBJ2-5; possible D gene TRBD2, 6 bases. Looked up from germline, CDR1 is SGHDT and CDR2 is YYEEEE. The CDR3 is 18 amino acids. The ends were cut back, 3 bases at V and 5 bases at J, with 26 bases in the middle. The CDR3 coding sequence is TGTGCCAGCAGCTGGGAGGAGTCTAGGAGCGGTGCGTGGGAGACCCAGTACTTC. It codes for CASSWEESRSGAWETQYF.

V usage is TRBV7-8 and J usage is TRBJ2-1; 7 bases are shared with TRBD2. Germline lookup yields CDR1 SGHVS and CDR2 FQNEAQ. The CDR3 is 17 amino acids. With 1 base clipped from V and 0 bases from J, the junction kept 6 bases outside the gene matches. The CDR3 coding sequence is TGTGCCAGCAGCTTAGGAGTAACGGGGGGCTCCTACAATGAGCAGTTCTTC. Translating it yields CASSLGVTGGSYNEQFF.

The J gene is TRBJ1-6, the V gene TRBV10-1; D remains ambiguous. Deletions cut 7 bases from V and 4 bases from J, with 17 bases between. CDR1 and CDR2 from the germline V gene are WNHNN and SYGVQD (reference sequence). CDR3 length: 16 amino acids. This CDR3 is CASTLGLRYYNSPLHF. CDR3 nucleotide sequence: TGCGCCAGCACCCTCGGGTTAAGATATTATAATTCACCCCTCCACTTT.

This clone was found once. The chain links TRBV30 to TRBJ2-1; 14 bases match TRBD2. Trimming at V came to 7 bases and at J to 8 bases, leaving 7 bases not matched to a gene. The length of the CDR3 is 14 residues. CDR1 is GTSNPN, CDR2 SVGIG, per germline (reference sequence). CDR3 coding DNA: TGTGCCTTAAGACTAGCGGGGGGGCGGGATGAGCAGTTCTTC. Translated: CALRLAGGRDEQFF.

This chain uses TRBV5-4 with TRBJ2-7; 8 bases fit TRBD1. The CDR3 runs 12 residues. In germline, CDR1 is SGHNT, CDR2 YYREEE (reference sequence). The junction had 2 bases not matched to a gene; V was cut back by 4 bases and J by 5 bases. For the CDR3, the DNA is TGTGCCAGCAGCCCAGGGGGCAACGAGCAGTACTTC. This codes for CASSPGGNEQYF.

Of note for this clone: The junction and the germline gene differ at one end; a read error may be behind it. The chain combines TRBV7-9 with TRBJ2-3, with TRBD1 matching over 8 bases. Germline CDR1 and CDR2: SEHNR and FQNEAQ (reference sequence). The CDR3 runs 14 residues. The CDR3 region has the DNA TGTGCCAGCAGCTTCCTATTTGGTGGGACAGGTCTTTCCTTT. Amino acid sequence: CASSFLFGGTGLSF.

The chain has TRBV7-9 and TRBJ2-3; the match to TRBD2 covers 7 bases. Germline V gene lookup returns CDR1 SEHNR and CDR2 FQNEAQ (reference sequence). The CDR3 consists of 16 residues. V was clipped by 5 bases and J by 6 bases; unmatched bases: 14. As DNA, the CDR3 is TGTGCCAGCAGCCCCTCCCTAGCGGCCTTGGGCGATACGCAGTATTTT. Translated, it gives CASSPSLAALGDTQYF.